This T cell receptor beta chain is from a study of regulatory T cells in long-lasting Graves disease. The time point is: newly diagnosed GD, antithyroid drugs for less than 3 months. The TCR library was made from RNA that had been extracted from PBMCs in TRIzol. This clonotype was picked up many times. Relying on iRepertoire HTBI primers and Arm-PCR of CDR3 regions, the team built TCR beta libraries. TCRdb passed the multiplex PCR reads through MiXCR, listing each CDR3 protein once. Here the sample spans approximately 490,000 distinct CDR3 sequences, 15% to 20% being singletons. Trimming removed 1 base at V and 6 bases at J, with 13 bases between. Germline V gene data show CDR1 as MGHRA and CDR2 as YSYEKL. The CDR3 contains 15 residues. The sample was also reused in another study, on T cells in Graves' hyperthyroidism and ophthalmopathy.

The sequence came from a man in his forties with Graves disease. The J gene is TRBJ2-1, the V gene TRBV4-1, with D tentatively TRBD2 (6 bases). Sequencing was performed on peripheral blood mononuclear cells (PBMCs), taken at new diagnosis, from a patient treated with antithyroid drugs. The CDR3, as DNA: TGCGCCAGCAGCCAAGGGCGGGGAGCGTCCAATGAGCAGTTCTTC. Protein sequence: CASSQGRGASNEQFF.